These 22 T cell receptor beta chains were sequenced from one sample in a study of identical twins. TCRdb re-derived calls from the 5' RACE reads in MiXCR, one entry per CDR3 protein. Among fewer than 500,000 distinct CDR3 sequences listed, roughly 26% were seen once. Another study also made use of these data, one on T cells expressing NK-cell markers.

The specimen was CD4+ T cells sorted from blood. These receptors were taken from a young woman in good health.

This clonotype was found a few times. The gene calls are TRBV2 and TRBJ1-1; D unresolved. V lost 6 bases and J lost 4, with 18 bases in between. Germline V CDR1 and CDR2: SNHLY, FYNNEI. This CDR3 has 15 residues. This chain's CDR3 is CASRLNLAGGTEAFF. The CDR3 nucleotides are TGTGCCAGCAGACTAAATCTGGCGGGAGGCACTGAAGCTTTCTTT.

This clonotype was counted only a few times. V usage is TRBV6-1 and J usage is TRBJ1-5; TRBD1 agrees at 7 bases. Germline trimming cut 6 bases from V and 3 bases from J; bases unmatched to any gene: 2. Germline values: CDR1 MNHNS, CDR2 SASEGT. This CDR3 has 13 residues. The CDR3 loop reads CASRTGNNQPQHF. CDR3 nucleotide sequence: TGTGCCAGCAGGACAGGGAACAATCAGCCCCAGCATTTT.

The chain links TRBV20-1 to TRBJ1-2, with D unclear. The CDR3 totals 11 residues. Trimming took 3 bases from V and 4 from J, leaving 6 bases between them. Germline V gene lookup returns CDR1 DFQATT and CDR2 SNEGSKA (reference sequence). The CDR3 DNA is TGCAGTGCTAGTGGATTCTATGGCTACACCTTC. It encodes CSASGFYGYTF.

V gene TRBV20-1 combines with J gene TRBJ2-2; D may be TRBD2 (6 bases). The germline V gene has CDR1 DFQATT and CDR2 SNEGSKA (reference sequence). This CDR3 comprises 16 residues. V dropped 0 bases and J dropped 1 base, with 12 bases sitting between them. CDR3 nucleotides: TGCAGTGCTAGAGATCGTCGGCGGGAGAACACCGGGGAGCTGTTTTTT. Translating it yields CSARDRRRENTGELFF.

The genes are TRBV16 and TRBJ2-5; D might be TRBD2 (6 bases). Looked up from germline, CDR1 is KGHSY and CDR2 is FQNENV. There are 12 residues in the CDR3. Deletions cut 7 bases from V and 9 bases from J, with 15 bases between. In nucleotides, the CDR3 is TGTGCCAGCAATAACAATCCGGGGGCCCAGTACTTC. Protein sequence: CASNNNPGAQYF.

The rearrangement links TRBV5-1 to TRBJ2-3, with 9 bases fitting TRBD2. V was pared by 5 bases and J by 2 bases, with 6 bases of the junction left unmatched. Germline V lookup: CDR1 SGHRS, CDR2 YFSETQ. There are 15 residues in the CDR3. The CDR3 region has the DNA TGCGCCAGCAGAATAGCGGGGGTAGTCACAGATACGCAGTATTTT. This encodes CASRIAGVVTDTQYF.

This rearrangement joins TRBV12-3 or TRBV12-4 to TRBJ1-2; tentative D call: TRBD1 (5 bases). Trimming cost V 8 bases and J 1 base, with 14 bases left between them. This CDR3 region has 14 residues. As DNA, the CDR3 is TGTGCCAGCCGAACTCGGGGGGTTAACTATGGCTACACCTTC. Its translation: CASRTRGVNYGYTF.

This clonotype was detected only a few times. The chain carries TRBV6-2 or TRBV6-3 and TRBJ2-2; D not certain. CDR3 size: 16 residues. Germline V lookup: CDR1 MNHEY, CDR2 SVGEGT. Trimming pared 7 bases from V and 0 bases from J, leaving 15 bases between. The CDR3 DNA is TGTGCCAGCATGAGTTTTCAGACTTCGAACACCGGGGAGCTGTTTTTT. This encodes CASMSFQTSNTGELFF.

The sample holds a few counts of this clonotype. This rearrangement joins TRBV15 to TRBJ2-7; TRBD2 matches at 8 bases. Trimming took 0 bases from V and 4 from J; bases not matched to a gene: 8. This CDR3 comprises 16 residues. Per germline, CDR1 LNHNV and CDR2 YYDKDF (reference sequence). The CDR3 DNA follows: TGTGCCACCAGCAGAGAGTCTGCGGGGGGTCTTTACGAGCAGTACTTC. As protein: CATSRESAGGLYEQYF.

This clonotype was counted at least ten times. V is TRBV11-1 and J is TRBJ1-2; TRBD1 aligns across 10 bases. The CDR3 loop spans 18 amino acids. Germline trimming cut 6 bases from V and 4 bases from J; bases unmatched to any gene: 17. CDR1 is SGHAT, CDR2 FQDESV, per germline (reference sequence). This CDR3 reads CASRSRTGTGDLGYGYTF. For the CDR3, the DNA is TGTGCCAGCAGATCACGAACCGGGACAGGGGATTTAGGCTATGGCTACACCTTC.

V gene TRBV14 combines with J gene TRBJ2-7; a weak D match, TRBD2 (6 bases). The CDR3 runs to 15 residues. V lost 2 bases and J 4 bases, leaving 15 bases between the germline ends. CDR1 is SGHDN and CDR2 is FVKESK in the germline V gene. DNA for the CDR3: TGTGCCAGCAGCCAAAGGCGGGGCCTGATGTACGAGCAGTACTTC. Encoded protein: CASSQRRGLMYEQYF.

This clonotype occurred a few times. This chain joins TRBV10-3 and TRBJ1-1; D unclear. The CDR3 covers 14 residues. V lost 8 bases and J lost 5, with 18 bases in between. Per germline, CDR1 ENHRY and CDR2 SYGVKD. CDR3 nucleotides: TGTGCCATCGCATCGGTGGAGGGAAAGACTGAAGCTTTCTTT. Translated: CAIASVEGKTEAFF.

The CDR3 loop reads CASAWQIDNEQFF. CDR3 DNA sequence: TGTGCCAGCGCCTGGCAGATTGACAATGAGCAGTTCTTC. The rearrangement uses TRBV11-2 and TRBJ2-1; no clear D gene. The CDR3 is 13 amino acids. The V and J ends lost 8 bases and 5 bases respectively, with 13 bases between them. In germline, CDR1 is SGHAT, CDR2 FQNNGV.

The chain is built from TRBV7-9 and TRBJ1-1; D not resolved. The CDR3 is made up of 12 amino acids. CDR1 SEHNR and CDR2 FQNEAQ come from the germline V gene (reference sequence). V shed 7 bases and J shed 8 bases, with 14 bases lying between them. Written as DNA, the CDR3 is TGTGCCAGCACCAAAATGTCGGGAGAAGCTTTCTTT. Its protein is CASTKMSGEAFF.

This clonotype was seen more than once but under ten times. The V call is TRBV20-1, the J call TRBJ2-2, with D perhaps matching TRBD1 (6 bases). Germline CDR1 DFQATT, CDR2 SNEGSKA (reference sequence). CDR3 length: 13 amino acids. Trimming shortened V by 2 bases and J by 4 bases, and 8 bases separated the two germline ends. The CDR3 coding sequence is TGCAGTGCTAGAACAGGGACCACCGGGGAGCTGTTTTTT. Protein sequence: CSARTGTTGELFF.

CDR3 nucleotides: TGTGCCAGCAGGGCCGGGACTACCTACTTGGGGCTGTTTTTT. Translating gives CASRAGTTYLGLFF. The gene calls are TRBV2 and TRBJ2-2; 7 positions agree with TRBD2. This CDR3 spans 14 amino acids. Germline V gene sequence: CDR1 SNHLY, CDR2 FYNNEI. Germline trimming cut 6 bases from V and 13 bases from J; bases unmatched to any gene: 14. The full variable domain, completed using reference TRBV2 and TRBJ2-2, is EPEVTQTPSHQVTQMGQEVILRCVPISNHLYFYWYRQILGQKVEFLVSFYNNEISEKSEIFDDQFSVERPDGSNFTLKIRSTKLEDSAMYFCASRAGTTYLGLFFGEGSRLTVL.

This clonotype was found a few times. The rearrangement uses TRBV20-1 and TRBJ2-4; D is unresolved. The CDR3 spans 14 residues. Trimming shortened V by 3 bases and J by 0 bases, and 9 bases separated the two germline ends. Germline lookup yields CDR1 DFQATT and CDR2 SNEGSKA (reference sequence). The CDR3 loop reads CSARPQVAKNIQYF. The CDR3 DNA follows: TGCAGTGCTAGGCCTCAGGTAGCCAAAAACATTCAGTACTTC.

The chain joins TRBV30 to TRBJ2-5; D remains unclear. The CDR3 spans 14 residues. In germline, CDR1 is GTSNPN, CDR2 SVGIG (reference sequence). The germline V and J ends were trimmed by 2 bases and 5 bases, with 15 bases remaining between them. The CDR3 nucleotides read TGTGCCTGGAGTTTCTCCTCTCCCGGGGAGACCCAGTACTTC. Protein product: CAWSFSSPGETQYF.

The CDR3 region has the DNA TGCAGTGCTAGAGATAATAAAGCGATGGGGGACAGGGTCTACAATGAGCAGTTCTTC. Its translation: CSARDNKAMGDRVYNEQFF. The chain recombines TRBV20-1 with TRBJ2-1; 9 positions match TRBD1. With 0 bases clipped from V and 3 bases from J, the junction kept 15 bases outside the gene matches. Germline assignment: CDR1 DFQATT and CDR2 SNEGSKA (reference sequence). There are 19 residues in the CDR3.

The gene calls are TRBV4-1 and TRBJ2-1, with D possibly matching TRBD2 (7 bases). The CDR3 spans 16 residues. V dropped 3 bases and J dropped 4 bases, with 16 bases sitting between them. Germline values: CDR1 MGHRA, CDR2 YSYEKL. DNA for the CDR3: TGCGCCAGCAGCCATCCGGGGGGCCCCTTTTACAATGAGCAGTTCTTC. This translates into CASSHPGGPFYNEQFF.

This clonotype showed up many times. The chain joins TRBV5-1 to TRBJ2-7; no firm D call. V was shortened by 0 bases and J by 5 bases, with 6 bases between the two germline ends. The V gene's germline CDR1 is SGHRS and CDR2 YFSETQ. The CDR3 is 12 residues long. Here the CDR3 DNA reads TGCGCCAGCAGCTTGGAAGGCGACGAGCAGTACTTC. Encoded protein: CASSLEGDEQYF.

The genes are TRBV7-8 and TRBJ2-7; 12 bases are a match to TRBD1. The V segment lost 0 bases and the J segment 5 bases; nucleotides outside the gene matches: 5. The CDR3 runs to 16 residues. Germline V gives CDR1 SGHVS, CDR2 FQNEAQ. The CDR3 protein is CASSLARGTGGHEQYF. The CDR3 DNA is TGTGCCAGCAGCTTAGCGCGTGGGACAGGGGGCCACGAGCAGTACTTC. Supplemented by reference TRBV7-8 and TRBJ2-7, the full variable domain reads GAGVSQSPRYKVAKRGQDVALRCDPISGHVSLFWYQQALGQGPEFLTYFQNEAQLDKSGLPSDRFFAERPEGSVSTLKIQRTQQEDSAVYLCASSLARGTGGHEQYFGPGTRLTVT.